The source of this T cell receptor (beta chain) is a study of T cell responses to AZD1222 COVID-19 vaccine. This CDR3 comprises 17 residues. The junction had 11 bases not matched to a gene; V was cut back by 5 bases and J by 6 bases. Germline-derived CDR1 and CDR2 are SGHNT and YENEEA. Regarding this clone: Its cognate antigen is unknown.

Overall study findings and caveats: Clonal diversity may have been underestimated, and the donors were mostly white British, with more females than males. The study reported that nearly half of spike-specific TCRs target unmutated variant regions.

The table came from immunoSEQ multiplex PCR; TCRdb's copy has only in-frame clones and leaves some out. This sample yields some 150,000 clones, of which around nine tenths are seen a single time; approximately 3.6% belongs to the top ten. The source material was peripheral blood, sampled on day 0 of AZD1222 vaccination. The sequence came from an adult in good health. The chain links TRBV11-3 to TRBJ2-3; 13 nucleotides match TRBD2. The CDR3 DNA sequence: TGTGCCAGCAGCCTATGGACTAGCGGGAGTGTAGTGGATACGCAGTATTTT. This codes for CASSLWTSGSVVDTQYF.